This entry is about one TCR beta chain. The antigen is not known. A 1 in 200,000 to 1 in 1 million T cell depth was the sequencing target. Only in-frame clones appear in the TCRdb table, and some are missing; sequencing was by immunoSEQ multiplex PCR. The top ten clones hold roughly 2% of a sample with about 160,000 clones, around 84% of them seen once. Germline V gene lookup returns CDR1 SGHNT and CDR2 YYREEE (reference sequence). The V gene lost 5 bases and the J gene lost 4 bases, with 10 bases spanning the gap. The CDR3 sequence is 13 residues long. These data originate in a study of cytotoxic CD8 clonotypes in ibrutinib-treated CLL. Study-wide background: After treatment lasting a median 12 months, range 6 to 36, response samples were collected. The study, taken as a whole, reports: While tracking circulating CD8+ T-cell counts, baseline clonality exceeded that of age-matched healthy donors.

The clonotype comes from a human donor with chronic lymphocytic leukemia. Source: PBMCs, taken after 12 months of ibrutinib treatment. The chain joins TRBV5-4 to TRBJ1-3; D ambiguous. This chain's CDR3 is CASSSFEGNTIYF. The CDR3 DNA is TGTGCCAGCAGTTCGTTTGAGGGAAACACCATATATTTT.